Each of the 14 T cell receptor beta chains below was sequenced from the same sample in a study of response to subunit inactivated influenza vaccine (dated by TCRdb to between 2018 and 2020). The library was prepared using RT-PCR. Sequencing was carried out with an Illumina HiSeq 2500. TCRdb's own reprocessing of the public reads used fastp at Q25 and MiXCR and kept productive beta chains. Rows are combined by CDR3 protein, so each entry shows the most common genes and DNA. The sample includes under 800,000 distinct CDR3 sequences, with around 14% observed a single time. The ten largest clones add up to 6% to 8% of the sample. The sample in question was PBMCs from blood, obtained 14 days before vaccination. These receptors were collected from a man between 50 and 59 years old who received an inactivated influenza vaccine. Donor details come from another sample of the same person, matched by shared clones.

This chain joins TRBV6-2 or TRBV6-3 and TRBJ2-2; D gene ambiguous. The CDR3 is 15 residues long. CDR1 MNHEY and CDR2 SVGEGT come from the germline V gene. V was clipped by 3 bases and J by 5 bases, with 13 bases between them. This CDR3 reads CASSYGEVWTGELFF. The CDR3, as DNA: TGTGCCAGCAGTTATGGTGAGGTTTGGACCGGGGAGCTGTTTTTT.

The gene calls are TRBV20-1 and TRBJ2-7; D unresolved. The ends were cut back, 6 bases at V and 0 bases at J, with 15 bases in the middle. CDR1 DFQATT and CDR2 SNEGSKA come from the germline V gene (reference sequence). CDR3 length: 14 residues. The CDR3 loop reads CSANHPLTSYEQYF. The CDR3, as DNA: TGCAGTGCAAATCATCCCCTGACCTCCTACGAGCAGTACTTC.

This chain links TRBV10-3 with TRBJ2-7, with 8 bases that match TRBD1. The CDR3 loop spans 14 amino acids. Unmatched junction bases numbered 10, after V lost 3 bases and J lost 9 bases. CDR1 and CDR2 from the germline V gene are ENHRY and SYGVKD. The CDR3 protein is CAISEGTGHDGQYF. The DNA of the CDR3 is TGTGCCATCAGTGAAGGGACAGGACACGACGGGCAGTACTTC.

There are a few counts of this clonotype. The chain couples TRBV12-3 or TRBV12-4 to TRBJ1-4; D is possibly TRBD1 (5 bases). V was pared by 3 bases and J by 8 bases, with 13 bases between. CDR3 size: 14 residues. In nucleotides, the CDR3 is TGTGCCAGCAGTTTGAGGGGTGTGGAGGAAAAACTGTTTTTT. Translating it yields CASSLRGVEEKLFF.

The rearrangement joins TRBV27 to TRBJ2-7; no clear D gene. In germline, CDR1 is MNHEY, CDR2 SMNVEV (reference sequence). The CDR3 contains 17 residues. The V end lost 2 bases, the J end lost 4 bases, and 21 bases lay between the germline ends. CDR3 DNA: TGTGCCAGCAGTTTAGCTCGAACAGACATAAGCCAATACGAGCAGTACTTC. As protein: CASSLARTDISQYEQYF.

V gene TRBV6-5 combines with J gene TRBJ2-2; D possibly corresponds to TRBD2 (5 bases). There are 17 residues in the CDR3. The germline gives CDR1 MNHEY, CDR2 SVGAGI. V dropped 0 bases and J dropped 4 bases, with 15 bases sitting between them. The CDR3 nucleotides are TGTGCCAGCAGTTACTCCCCTAGCTCGGACTCCACCGGGGAGCTGTTTTTT. This sequence encodes CASSYSPSSDSTGELFF.

This sequence joins TRBV6-2 or TRBV6-3 and TRBJ1-1; D call uncertain. Between the trimmed V and J ends, which lost 6 bases and 5 bases, there was a span of 7 bases. CDR1 is MNHEY and CDR2 is SVGEGT in the germline V gene. This CDR3 is built from 11 residues. This chain's CDR3 is CASREGTEAFF. As DNA, the CDR3 is TGTGCCAGCAGAGAGGGAACTGAAGCTTTCTTT.

The V call is TRBV6-2 or TRBV6-3, the J call TRBJ2-7, with TRBD1 identical over 10 bases. V lost 5 bases and J lost 6; bases outside the gene matches: 13. The CDR3 contains 16 residues. Germline lookup yields CDR1 MNHEY and CDR2 SVGEGT. The CDR3: CASSDVPLRDRGEQYF. The CDR3 coding sequence is TGTGCCAGCAGTGATGTACCCTTACGGGACAGGGGCGAGCAGTACTTC.

CDR3 sequence: CASTLTFSGNTIYF. The CDR3 nucleotides are TGTGCCAGCACCCTGACATTTTCTGGAAACACCATATATTTT. The rearrangement links TRBV4-2 to TRBJ1-3; the D is unclear. Germline CDR1 LGHNA, CDR2 YNFKEQ. The ends were cut back, 7 bases at V and 1 base at J, with 11 bases in the middle. The length of the CDR3 is 14 residues.

This clonotype was detected many times. The V call is TRBV12-3 or TRBV12-4, the J call TRBJ2-1; D is ambiguous. The V end lost 3 bases, the J end lost 6 bases, and 18 bases lay between the germline ends. This CDR3 has 16 amino acids. Written as DNA, the CDR3 is TGTGCCAGCAGTTTGACCGGCCTACTAATCGGCAATGAGCAGTTCTTC. It specifies CASSLTGLLIGNEQFF.

This clonotype was seen a handful of times. CDR3: CASSLPGEAFF. The CDR3 coding sequence is TGTGCCAGCAGCTTACCGGGTGAAGCTTTCTTT. The chain links TRBV5-6 to TRBJ1-1; D remains ambiguous. The V gene's germline CDR1 is SGHDT and CDR2 YYEEEE. Trimming cost V 2 bases and J 7 bases, with 6 bases left between them. This CDR3 spans 11 amino acids.

The chain is built from TRBV7-9 and TRBJ2-7; D unresolved. The CDR3 contains 15 residues. Looked up from germline, CDR1 is SEHNR and CDR2 is FQNEAQ (reference sequence). Trimming stripped 1 base from V and 3 bases from J, with 13 bases between. The DNA for the CDR3 is TGTGCCAGCAGCTTAGGTCGAACCCCCGGCTACGAGCAGTACTTC. Translated, it gives CASSLGRTPGYEQYF.

This rearrangement joins TRBV25-1 to TRBJ2-7, with D tentatively TRBD1 (5 bases). Deletions cut 4 bases from V and 2 bases from J, with 12 bases between. This CDR3 region has 14 residues. The germline V gene encodes CDR1 MGHDK and CDR2 SYGVNS. This CDR3 is CASSGPRVPYEQYF. CDR3 nucleotide sequence: TGTGCCAGCAGTGGACCCAGGGTCCCCTACGAGCAGTACTTC.

This clonotype showed up just a few times. The gene calls are TRBV28 and TRBJ1-4, with D possibly TRBD1 on 5 matching bases. This CDR3 region has 15 residues. Germline CDR1 reads MDHEN; CDR2 reads SYDVKM. V shed 8 bases and J shed 3 bases, with 16 bases lying between them. This CDR3 reads CASRAWGDANEKLFF. In DNA form, the CDR3 reads TGTGCCAGCCGCGCCTGGGGGGACGCTAATGAAAAACTGTTTTTT.